This T cell receptor (beta chain) was sequenced for a study of T cell repertoires in cytomegalovirus infection. Study-level background: Public TCR beta signatures provided an indication of both CMV infection and a matching HLA type.

TCRdb reprocessed the reads via MiXCR and lists one record per CDR3 protein. The table has roughly 150,000 distinct CDR3 sequences, about 20% seen once. Study outcomes and limitations: In two of eight donors, the top clonotype was HLA-C-restricted CMV-specific. Pooled public TCR beta family frequency picked out CMV carriers with the relevant HLA.

In the case of this clonotype: Its target is unknown. The conserved final phenylalanine or tryptophan is absent from the CDR3, which likely points to a read error.

The specimen was CD8+ T cells from cultured PBMCs, collected from culture after CMV antigen stimulation. This TCR derives from a human donor in good health (CMV status not recorded). Some clones in this sample may be carry-over from other donors' samples.

The CDR3 here is CASSSDKWNTEAFL. The CDR3 bases are TGTGCCAGCAGTTCGGATAAGTGGAACACTGAAGCTTTCCTT. The V gene is TRBV12-3 or TRBV12-4, the J gene TRBJ1-1; D is ambiguous. The CDR3 is 14 residues long. The V end was cut by 4 bases, the J end by 1 base, with 10 bases between.